This TCR beta chain was identified during a study of blood T cell repertoires in COVID-19. Study-level information: From T cells, B-cell-depleted T cells, or PBMCs came the material, which was cDNA or gDNA.

Per the original methods: Amplified reference gene primers provided the basis for estimating nucleated cell counts. The table came from immunoSEQ multiplex PCR; TCRdb's copy has only in-frame clones and leaves some out. D and trimming come from the DNA, and the V and J calls and clone size come from that table. There are fewer than 350,000 clones in the sample; around 81% occur only once, and approximately 4.1% lies in the top ten. Germline lookup yields CDR1 SGHDT and CDR2 YYEEEE. V was pared by 5 bases and J by 8 bases, with 17 bases between. The CDR3 length is 15 residues. This sequence joins TRBV5-6 and TRBJ1-6; D remains unclear. The sequence was collected from a woman in her forties or fifties with active or convalescent COVID-19. The sequenced sample was peripheral blood. CDR3 amino acids: CASRPRKQPYSPLHF. CDR3 DNA sequence: TGTGCCAGCAGACCCCGTAAACAGCCCTATTCACCCCTCCACTTT.